The next 14 T cell receptor beta chains were all read from a single sample in a study of regulatory T cells in long-lasting Graves disease. Construction of TCR beta libraries relied on iRepertoire HTBI primers and on Arm-PCR targeting CDR3 regions. TCRdb re-called the multiplex PCR reads with MiXCR, one entry per CDR3 protein. Found here are 680,000 or so distinct CDR3 sequences, about 15% of them singletons; the top ten hold 15% to 20%. Time point defined: newly diagnosed GD, antithyroid drugs for less than 3 months. PBMC RNA was the source of the TCR library. These data are also associated with another study on T cells in Graves' hyperthyroidism and ophthalmopathy.

This sample comprised peripheral blood mononuclear cells (PBMCs), obtained at new diagnosis, from a patient treated with antithyroid drugs. These receptors were taken from a woman in her 30s with Graves disease.

In its sample, this clonotype was seen a few times. This rearrangement joins TRBV7-9 to TRBJ1-6; D is uncertain. CDR3 size: 14 residues. Per the germline V gene, CDR1 is SEHNR and CDR2 is FQNEAQ (reference sequence). The ends were cut back, 2 bases at V and 6 bases at J, with 8 bases in the middle. CDR3 loop: CASSLMAVNSPLHF. CDR3 in DNA: TGTGCCAGCAGCTTAATGGCAGTTAATTCACCCCTCCACTTT.

This clonotype showed up just a few times. V and J are TRBV20-1 and TRBJ2-1; 8 positions agree with TRBD1. This CDR3 is built from 13 residues. Per the germline V gene, CDR1 is DFQATT and CDR2 is SNEGSKA (reference sequence). Germline trimming cut 3 bases from V and 8 bases from J; bases unmatched to any gene: 6. CDR3 bases: TGCAGTGCTAGCCGCGACAGGGGCTATGAGCAGTTCTTC. The encoded protein is CSASRDRGYEQFF.

This clonotype was seen more than once but under ten times. The chain has TRBV28 and TRBJ1-3; D perhaps matches TRBD1 (6 bases). CDR1 and CDR2 from the germline V gene are MDHEN and SYDVKM. The CDR3 contains 15 residues. Trimming shortened V by 3 bases and J by 4 bases, and 13 bases separated the two germline ends. CDR3 DNA sequence: TGTGCCAGCAGTTTCCATGGACAGCCGGGAAACACCATATATTTT. Its protein is CASSFHGQPGNTIYF.

In its sample, this clonotype was seen many times. V gene TRBV7-2 combines with J gene TRBJ1-2; 7 bases agree with TRBD1. The CDR3 runs 17 residues. CDR1 and CDR2 (germline): SGHTA, FQGNSA. After removal of 6 bases from V and 0 bases from J, the junction contained 13 bases not matched to a gene. CDR3 amino acids: CASRTSGTDPSNYGYTF. The CDR3 DNA sequence: TGTGCCAGCAGGACGTCCGGGACAGACCCTTCTAACTATGGCTACACCTTC. The full variable domain, in which reference TRBV7-2 and TRBJ1-2 provide the parts outside the CDR3, is GAGVSQSPSNKVTEKGKDVELRCDPISGHTALYWYRQSLGQGLEFLIYFQGNSAPDKSGLPSDRFSAERTGGSVSTLTIQRTQQEDSAVYLCASRTSGTDPSNYGYTFGSGTRLTVV.

Note on this clonotype: This sequence may be a read error, since a much larger clone differs from it by one base. The missing conserved phenylalanine or tryptophan at the end of this CDR3 makes a read error likely. The chain uses TRBV27 and TRBJ1-6; 8 bases align to TRBD1. Germline CDR1 is MNHEY and CDR2 is SMNVEV (reference sequence). CDR3 size: 16 residues. The ends lost 0 bases at V and 8 bases at J; junction bases unmatched: 6. The chain's CDR3 is CASSLSRGQGYSPLHL. CDR3 nucleotide sequence: TGTGCCAGCAGTTTATCGCGAGGACAGGGCTATTCACCCCTCCACCTT.

This clonotype appeared many times. The chain combines TRBV10-3 with TRBJ2-1; D may be TRBD2 (6 bases). The CDR3 extends over 16 amino acids. Trimming removed 7 bases from V and 6 bases from J, with 22 bases in between. Germline values: CDR1 ENHRY, CDR2 SYGVKD. The CDR3: CAITGTLADYGNEQFF. The CDR3 DNA reads TGTGCCATCACCGGAACACTAGCCGACTATGGCAATGAGCAGTTCTTC.

This clonotype was observed many times. The chain uses TRBV28 and TRBJ1-5; D ambiguous. The CDR3 is made up of 13 amino acids. Germline V gene data show CDR1 as MDHEN and CDR2 as SYDVKM. V shed 2 bases and J shed 12 bases, with 14 bases lying between them. As DNA, the CDR3 is TGTGCCAGCAGTTTAATTGGGGTTATCTTCCAGCATTTT. Translation gives CASSLIGVIFQHF.

This clonotype has only a few counts. The CDR3 sequence is CASSQDVSGGVTEAFF. CDR3 bases: TGTGCCAGCAGCCAAGATGTATCAGGGGGCGTTACTGAAGCTTTCTTT. The chain joins TRBV3-1 to TRBJ1-1; 8 positions agree with TRBD1. Germline CDR1 reads LGHDT; CDR2 reads YNNKEL (reference sequence). With 0 bases clipped from V and 5 bases from J, the junction kept 8 bases outside the gene matches. The CDR3 runs to 16 residues.

This clonotype was detected ten times or more. The chain recombines TRBV27 with TRBJ2-7; D is undetermined. Germline V lookup: CDR1 MNHEY, CDR2 SMNVEV (reference sequence). The CDR3 extends over 15 amino acids. Trimming cost V 5 bases and J 0 bases, with 14 bases left between them. CDR3: CASSPRLLSSYEQYF. The DNA for the CDR3 is TGTGCCAGCAGTCCCCGTTTACTAAGCTCCTACGAGCAGTACTTC.

As concerns this clonotype: A read error may be the cause here, since a much bigger clone is one base away. The chain couples TRBV5-4 to TRBJ1-2; D gene ambiguous. Germline CDR1 is SGHNT and CDR2 is YYREEE (reference sequence). This CDR3 has 13 amino acids. The CDR3 spells CVSSSASLGGYTF. CDR3 DNA: TGTGTCAGCAGCTCGGCTAGCCTCGGGGGCTACACCTTC. The whole variable domain, filled in from reference TRBV5-4 and TRBJ1-2, reads ETGVTQSPTHLIKTRGQQVTLRCSSQSGHNTVSWYQQALGQGPQFIFQYYREEENGRGNFPPRFSGLQFPNYSSELNVNALELDDSALYLCVSSSASLGGYTFGSGTRLTVV.

This clonotype was seen once. Only one base separates this from a far larger clonotype, so it likely reflects a read error. The chain combines TRBV6-9 with TRBJ1-1, with a possible D match to TRBD1 (5 bases). There are 12 residues in the CDR3. The germline V gene encodes CDR1 MNHGY and CDR2 SVAAGI. In nucleotides, the CDR3 is TGTACCAGCAGTTCAAGGGGCACTGAAGCTTTCTTT. Translating gives CTSSSRGTEAFF.

The table lists this clonotype with many counts. The chain employs TRBV7-2 and TRBJ2-1; D might be TRBD2 (6 bases). The CDR3 contains 17 residues. Germline lookup yields CDR1 SGHTA and CDR2 FQGNSA. Trimming cost V 1 base and J 0 bases, with 13 bases left between them. DNA for the CDR3: TGTGCCAGCAGCTTAGACGGGGGATCGAGCTCCTACAATGAGCAGTTCTTC. Translating gives CASSLDGGSSSYNEQFF.

This clonotype showed up many times. The chain combines TRBV28 with TRBJ2-1, with 11 bases identical to TRBD2. The J segment lost 4 bases and the V segment lost 10 bases, leaving 6 bases of the junction unmatched. The CDR3 contains 14 residues. Germline V gene sequence: CDR1 MDHEN, CDR2 SYDVKM. The CDR3 protein is CATFGTSGYNEQFF. The CDR3 DNA follows: TGTGCCACCTTCGGGACTAGCGGTTACAATGAGCAGTTCTTC.

This clonotype was found many times. The chain employs TRBV2 and TRBJ1-6; D call uncertain. The CDR3 has 14 residues. Trimming pared 1 base from V and 5 bases from J, leaving 6 bases between. The germline V gene has CDR1 SNHLY and CDR2 FYNNEI. The CDR3 bases are TGTGCCAGCAGTGAAGTGGCCGATAATTCACCCCTCCACTTT. Its translation: CASSEVADNSPLHF.